The 10 T cell receptor beta chains below all came from one sample that was sequenced in a study of blood T cells in healthy people across ages. Alongside a J-beta primer mix, a sample-barcoded 5' primer served in a second PCR lasting about 7 to 11 cycles. TCRdb processed the 5' RACE reads anew with MiXCR; each CDR3 protein has one entry. The sample shows about a million distinct CDR3 sequences, under 40% of them seen only once. The sequencing sample was made of blood. These receptors originate from a man in his late teens or twenties in good health.

On this clonotype: The junction departs from germline at one end; a sequencing error may be responsible. The chain is built from TRBV5-5 and TRBJ1-2; no definite D call. CDR3 length: 14 residues. Germline V gene data show CDR1 as SGHKS and CDR2 as YYEKEE (reference sequence). The CDR3 loop is CASSLEPSVYGCTF. The CDR3 DNA is TGTGCCAGCAGCTTGGAACCCAGCGTCTATGGCTGCACCTTC. Together with reference TRBV5-5 and TRBJ1-2, the CDR3 gives the full variable domain: DAGVTQSPTHLIKTRGQQVTLRCSPISGHKSVSWYQQVLGQGPQFIFQYYEKEERGRGNFPDRFSARQFPNYSSELNVNALLLGDSALYLCASSLEPSVYGCTFGSGTRLTVV.

In this sample, this clonotype turned up a few times. CDR3 in DNA: TGTGCCATCAGTGAAGAAGTCACAGATACGCAGTATTTT. It codes for CAISEEVTDTQYF. The rearrangement uses TRBV10-3 and TRBJ2-3; no clear D. Germline assignment: CDR1 ENHRY and CDR2 SYGVKD. The ends were cut back, 3 bases at V and 2 bases at J, with 6 bases in the middle. The CDR3 length is 13 residues.

The chain recombines TRBV7-9 with TRBJ2-7; D perhaps matches TRBD2 (5 bases). V was trimmed by 4 bases and J by 7 bases, leaving 14 bases between them. The CDR3 totals 13 residues. Looked up from germline, CDR1 is SEHNR and CDR2 is FQNEAQ (reference sequence). Written as DNA, the CDR3 is TGTGCCAGCAGCTCGGGATCCCTAGCAGAGCAGTACTTC. Its protein product is CASSSGSLAEQYF.

This clonotype was observed a handful of times. This chain connects TRBV5-1 to TRBJ1-6; D may be TRBD1 (5 bases). The germline gives CDR1 SGHRS, CDR2 YFSETQ. The CDR3 has 14 amino acids. Trimming shortened V by 0 bases and J by 10 bases, and 11 bases separated the two germline ends. CDR3 amino acids: CASSLDGARSPLHF. DNA of the CDR3: TGCGCCAGCAGCTTGGACGGGGCACGGTCACCCCTCCACTTT.

The chain combines TRBV20-1 with TRBJ1-2, with no clear D. Trimming shortened V by 2 bases and J by 6 bases, and 13 bases separated the two germline ends. The CDR3 has 13 amino acids. Germline CDR1 and CDR2: DFQATT and SNEGSKA (reference sequence). CDR3 in amino acids: CSARIRGYDGYTF. The CDR3 DNA is TGCAGTGCTAGAATCCGGGGATACGATGGCTACACCTTC.

Only one count was recorded for this clonotype. The chain combines TRBV12-3 or TRBV12-4 with TRBJ2-5, with D tentatively TRBD1 (5 bases). The ends were cut back, 3 bases at V and 11 bases at J, with 22 bases in the middle. This CDR3 region has 15 residues. The CDR3 nucleotides read TGTGCCAGCAGTTTTAGTCAGGGTACCCCCAATGAGCAGTACTTC. Its translation: CASSFSQGTPNEQYF.

This clonotype was recorded a few times. The CDR3 is CASSGQTGLEETQYF. As DNA, the CDR3 is TGTGCCAGCAGCGGACAAACAGGATTGGAGGAGACCCAGTACTTC. V gene TRBV28 combines with J gene TRBJ2-5, with a possible D match to TRBD1 (5 bases). Per germline, CDR1 MDHEN and CDR2 SYDVKM. V lost 6 bases and J 5 bases, leaving 19 bases between the germline ends. The CDR3 is 15 residues long.

The gene calls are TRBV20-1 and TRBJ2-3, with D unclear. Trimming cost V 6 bases and J 0 bases, with 7 bases left between them. Germline V gene sequence: CDR1 DFQATT, CDR2 SNEGSKA (reference sequence). The CDR3 runs 12 residues. The CDR3 DNA follows: TGCAGTGCCCCAAAAAGCACAGATACGCAGTATTTT. It translates to CSAPKSTDTQYF.

The V and J genes are TRBV28 and TRBJ1-1; D is ambiguous. From germline, CDR1 is MDHEN and CDR2 SYDVKM. Trimming stripped 10 bases from V and 1 base from J, with 16 bases between. The CDR3 is 14 amino acids. The CDR3 is CATTTPTGNTEAFF. The CDR3 bases are TGTGCCACCACGACACCGACGGGGAACACTGAAGCTTTCTTT.

The V gene is TRBV6-2 or TRBV6-3, the J gene TRBJ1-1; D gene unclear. This CDR3 comprises 14 residues. Germline CDR1 MNHEY, CDR2 SVGEGT. V lost 2 bases, J lost 3 bases, and 10 bases lay in between. The CDR3 loop reads CASSYVRHDTEAFF. The CDR3 DNA is TGTGCCAGCAGTTACGTACGGCACGACACTGAAGCTTTCTTT.